This paragraph reports one TCR beta chain. No antigen is known for it. One entry per CDR3 protein results from TCRdb running MiXCR on the 5' RACE reads. The sample gives approximately 60,000 distinct CDR3 sequences, about 20% of which show up once; more than 2.5% is in the top ten. The CDR3 runs to 17 residues. Germline-derived CDR1 and CDR2 are SGHTA and FQGNSA. V lost 1 base and J lost 2, with 16 bases in between. Notes on the study in general: In terms of TCR gene usage, tumor memory CD4+ T cells clustered together with blood and lymph node memory CD4+ cells, as well as with lymph node naive CD4+ cells.

The TCR sequence derives from a female donor with breast cancer. Sequenced input: memory CD4+ T cells sorted from a lymph node. The subset is: memory CD4+ T cells, CD4+CD45RO+CD25-. This chain joins TRBV7-2 and TRBJ2-3; tentative D call: TRBD1 (6 bases). The CDR3 coding sequence is TGTACCAGCAGCTTAGAACGGGACACCTCATACACAGATACGCAGTATTTT. Its translation is CTSSLERDTSYTDTQYF.